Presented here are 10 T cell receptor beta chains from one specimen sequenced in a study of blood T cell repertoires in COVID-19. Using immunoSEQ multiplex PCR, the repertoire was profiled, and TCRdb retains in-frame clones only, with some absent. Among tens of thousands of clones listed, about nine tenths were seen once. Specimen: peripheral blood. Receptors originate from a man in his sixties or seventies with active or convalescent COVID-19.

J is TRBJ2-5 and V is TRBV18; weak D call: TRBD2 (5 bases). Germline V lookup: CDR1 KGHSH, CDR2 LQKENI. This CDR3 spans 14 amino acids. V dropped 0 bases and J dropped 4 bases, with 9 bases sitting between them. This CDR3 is CASSPPPTRETQYF. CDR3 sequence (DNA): TGTGCCAGCTCACCACCACCAACTAGAGAGACCCAGTACTTC.

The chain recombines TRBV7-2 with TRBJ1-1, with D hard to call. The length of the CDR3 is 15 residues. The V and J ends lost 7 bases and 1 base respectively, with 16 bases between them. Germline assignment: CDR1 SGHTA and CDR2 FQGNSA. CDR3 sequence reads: CASTPPHSGNTEAFF. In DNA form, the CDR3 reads TGTGCCAGCACCCCCCCCCACAGTGGGAACACTGAAGCTTTCTTT.

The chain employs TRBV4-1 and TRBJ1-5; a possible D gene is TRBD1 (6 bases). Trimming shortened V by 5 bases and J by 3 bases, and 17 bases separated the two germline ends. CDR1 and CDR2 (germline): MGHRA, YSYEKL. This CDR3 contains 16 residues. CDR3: CASSSSGAGVNQPQHF. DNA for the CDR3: TGCGCCAGCAGCTCCAGCGGGGCAGGGGTCAATCAGCCCCAGCATTTT.

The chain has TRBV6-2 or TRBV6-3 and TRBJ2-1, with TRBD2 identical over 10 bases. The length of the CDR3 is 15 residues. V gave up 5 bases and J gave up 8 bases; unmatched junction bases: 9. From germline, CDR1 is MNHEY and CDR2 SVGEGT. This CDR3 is CASSPLAGALDEQFF. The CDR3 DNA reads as TGTGCCAGCAGTCCCCTAGCGGGGGCCCTCGATGAGCAGTTCTTC.

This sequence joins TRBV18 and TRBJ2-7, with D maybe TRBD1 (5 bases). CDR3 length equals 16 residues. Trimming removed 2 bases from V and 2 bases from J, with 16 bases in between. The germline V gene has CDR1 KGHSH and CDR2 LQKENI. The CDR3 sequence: CASSPSQDIITYEQYF. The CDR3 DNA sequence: TGTGCCAGCTCACCATCACAGGACATAATCACCTACGAGCAGTACTTC.

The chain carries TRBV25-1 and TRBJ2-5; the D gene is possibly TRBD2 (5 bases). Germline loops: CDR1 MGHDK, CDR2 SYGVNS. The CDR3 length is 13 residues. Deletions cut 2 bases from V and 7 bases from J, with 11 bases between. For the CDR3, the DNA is TGTGCCAGCAGTGAAGGCCGCCGGGGGACCCAGTACTTC. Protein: CASSEGRRGTQYF. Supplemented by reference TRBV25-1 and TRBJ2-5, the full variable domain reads EADIYQTPRYLVIGTGKKITLECSQTMGHDKMYWYQQDPGMELHLIHYSYGVNSTEKGDLSSESTVSRIRTEHFPLTLESARPSHTSQYLCASSEGRRGTQYFGPGTRLLVL.

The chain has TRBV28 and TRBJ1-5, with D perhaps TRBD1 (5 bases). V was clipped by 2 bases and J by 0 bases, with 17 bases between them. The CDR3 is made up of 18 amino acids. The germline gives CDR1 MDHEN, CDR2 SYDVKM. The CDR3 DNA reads TGTGCCAGCAGTTTAGGGCCTGGGGCACCCTATAGCAATCAGCCCCAGCATTTT. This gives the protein CASSLGPGAPYSNQPQHF.

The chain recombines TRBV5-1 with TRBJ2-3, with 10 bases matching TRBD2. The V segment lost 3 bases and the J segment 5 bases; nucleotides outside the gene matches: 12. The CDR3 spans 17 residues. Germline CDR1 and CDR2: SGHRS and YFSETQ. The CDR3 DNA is TGCGCCAGCAGCTCCCGTTTAGCGGGGGGCGGTGGAGATACGCAGTATTTT. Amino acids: CASSSRLAGGGGDTQYF.

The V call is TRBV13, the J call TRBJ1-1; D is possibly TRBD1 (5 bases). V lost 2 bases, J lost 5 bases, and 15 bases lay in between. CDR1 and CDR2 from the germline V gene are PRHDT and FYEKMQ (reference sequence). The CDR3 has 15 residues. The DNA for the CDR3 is TGTGCCAGCAGCTTAAGGGCCAGGGAAGAGACTGAAGCTTTCTTT. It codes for CASSLRAREETEAFF.

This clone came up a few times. The CDR3, as DNA: TGCGCCAGCAGGGAGGGACTATCTGAAGCTTTCTTT. Its translation: CASREGLSEAFF. The chain joins TRBV5-1 to TRBJ1-1, with a tentative D call TRBD1 (5 bases). CDR1 is SGHRS, CDR2 YFSETQ, per germline. V lost 5 bases and J lost 6, with 11 bases in between. The CDR3 has 12 residues.